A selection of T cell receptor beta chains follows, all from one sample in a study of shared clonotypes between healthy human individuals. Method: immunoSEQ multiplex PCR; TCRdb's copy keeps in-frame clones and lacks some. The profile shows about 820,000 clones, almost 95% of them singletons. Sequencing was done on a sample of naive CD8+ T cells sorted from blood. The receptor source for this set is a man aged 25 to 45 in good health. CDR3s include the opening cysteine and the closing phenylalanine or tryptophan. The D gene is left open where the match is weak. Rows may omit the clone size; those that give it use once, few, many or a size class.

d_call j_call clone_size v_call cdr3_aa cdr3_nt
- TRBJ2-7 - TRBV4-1 CASSQDKSQGLREQYF TGCGCCAGCAGCCAAGATAAGTCACAGGGATTGAGAGAGCAGTACTTC
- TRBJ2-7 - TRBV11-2 CASRSGLYEQYF TGTGCCAGCAGGTCGGGGCTCTACGAGCAGTACTTC
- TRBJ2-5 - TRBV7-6 CASSLPPFFGTQRKKETQYF TGTGCCAGCAGCTTACCACCTTTCTTCGGGACACAGAGAAAAAAAGAGACCCAGTACTTC
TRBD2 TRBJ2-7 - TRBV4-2 CASSQDASGILSYEQYF TGTGCCAGCAGCCAAGATGCAAGCGGGATCCTCTCCTACGAGCAGTACTTC
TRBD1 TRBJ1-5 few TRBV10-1 CASSRQGDQPQHF TGCGCCAGCAGCAGACAGGGAGATCAGCCCCAGCATTTT
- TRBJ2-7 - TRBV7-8 CASSLDRTYEQYF TGTGCCAGCAGCTTAGACAGAACCTACGAGCAGTACTTC
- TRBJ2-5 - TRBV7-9 CASSSRGSETQYF TGTGCCAGCAGCTCTCGTGGGTCGGAGACCCAGTACTTC
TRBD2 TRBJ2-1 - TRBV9 CASSSGRELYNEQFF TGTGCCAGCAGCTCAGGGAGGGAGTTATACAATGAGCAGTTCTTC
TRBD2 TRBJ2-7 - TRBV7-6 CASSLTSGLYEQYF TGTGCCAGCAGCTTAACTAGCGGGCTCTACGAGCAGTACTTC
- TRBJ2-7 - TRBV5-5 CASSPAYRSYEQYF TGTGCCAGCAGCCCAGCTTACCGCAGTTACGAGCAGTACTTC
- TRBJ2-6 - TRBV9 CASSARGSGANVLTF TGTGCCAGCAGCGCAAGGGGTTCTGGGGCCAACGTCCTGACTTTC
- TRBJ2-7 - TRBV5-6 CASSLEQVGGYEQYF TGTGCCAGCAGCTTGGAACAGGTCGGAGGCTACGAGCAGTACTTC
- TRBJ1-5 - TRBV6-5 CASSYSIEGPQHF TGTGCCAGCAGTTACTCGATTGAGGGCCCCCAGCATTTT
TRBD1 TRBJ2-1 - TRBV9 CASSNHPGTGAYNEQFF TGTGCCAGCAGCAACCACCCCGGGACAGGGGCCTACAATGAGCAGTTCTTC
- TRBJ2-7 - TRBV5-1 CASSLGWGPNYEQYF TGCGCCAGCAGCTTGGGGTGGGGACCCAACTACGAGCAGTACTTC
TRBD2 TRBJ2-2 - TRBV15 CATSGLAGTTGELFF TGTGCCACCAGCGGCCTAGCGGGTACAACCGGGGAGCTGTTTTTT
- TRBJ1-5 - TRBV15 CATSRGTEFNQPQHF TGTGCCACCAGCAGAGGGACGGAGTTCAATCAGCCCCAGCATTTT
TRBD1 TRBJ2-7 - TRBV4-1 CASSQAPGGYEQYF TGCGCCAGCAGCCAAGCCCCAGGGGGCTACGAGCAGTACTTC